Below, 18 T cell receptor beta chains from the same sample are listed, as sequenced in a study of blood T cell repertoires in COVID-19. TCRdb's table, derived via immunoSEQ multiplex PCR, lists solely in-frame clones and lacks some. The table includes some 46,000 clones, approximately 85% detected once. The material sequenced was peripheral blood. The origin of the receptors is a man between 60 and 75 years old with acute or convalescent COVID-19.

This chain connects TRBV10-3 to TRBJ1-1; 8 bases are a match to TRBD1. The germline CDR1 and CDR2 sequences are ENHRY and SYGVKD. The CDR3 has 15 amino acids. Trimming cost V 2 bases and J 5 bases; bases outside gene matches: 7. CDR3 DNA: TGTGCCATCAGTGAGCCCAACAGGGGGAGGACTGAAGCTTTCTTT. As protein: CAISEPNRGRTEAFF.

CDR3 coding DNA: TGTGCCAGCAGTTTCGTGGGGGAGGGCGTGAAAGAGCAGTACTTC. Translation: CASSFVGEGVKEQYF. The chain recombines TRBV28 with TRBJ2-7; 7 bases align to TRBD2. With 3 bases clipped from V and 7 bases from J, the junction kept 12 bases outside the gene matches. There are 15 residues in the CDR3. Germline lookup yields CDR1 MDHEN and CDR2 SYDVKM.

The chain combines TRBV6-9 with TRBJ2-1; 9 bases fit TRBD2. The length of the CDR3 is 17 residues. After removal of 7 bases from V and 2 bases from J, the junction contained 12 bases not matched to a gene. Germline lookup yields CDR1 MNHGY and CDR2 SVAAGI. The CDR3 DNA follows: TGTGCCAGCATCTGTCGCGGGAGGGCCGGGACCTACAATGAGCAGTTCTTC. Translating it yields CASICRGRAGTYNEQFF.

This clone has just a few counts. V is TRBV5-4 and J is TRBJ1-3, with 11 nucleotides matching TRBD1. Unmatched junction bases numbered 4, after V lost 3 bases and J lost 8 bases. CDR1 SGHNT and CDR2 YYREEE come from the germline V gene (reference sequence). The CDR3 has 14 amino acids. CDR3 protein: CASSSGQGAYTIYF. The CDR3, as DNA: TGTGCCAGCAGCTCAGGACAGGGGGCCTACACCATATATTTT.

The chain is built from TRBV9 and TRBJ1-2; weak D call: TRBD1 (6 bases). Germline-derived CDR1 and CDR2 are SGDLS and YYNGEE. This CDR3 spans 15 amino acids. Trimming cost V 4 bases and J 4 bases, with 17 bases left between them. In nucleotides, the CDR3 is TGTGCCAGCAGCCCCCGCAGGTCAGGGGCCTATGGCTACACCTTC. Translated, it gives CASSPRRSGAYGYTF.

The rearrangement uses TRBV18 and TRBJ2-6; 15 nucleotides agree with TRBD2. Germline lookup yields CDR1 KGHSH and CDR2 LQKENI. This CDR3 is built from 18 residues. V was pared by 4 bases and J by 0 bases, with 1 base of the junction left unmatched. In DNA form, the CDR3 reads TGTGCCAGCTCACGGGGACTAGCGGGAGGCTCTGGGGCCAACGTCCTGACTTTC. Its translation is CASSRGLAGGSGANVLTF.

The chain is built from TRBV4-1 and TRBJ1-2; D not resolved. V gave up 2 bases and J gave up 2 bases, with 9 bases separating them. Germline values: CDR1 MGHRA, CDR2 YSYEKL. The CDR3 has 14 amino acids. The CDR3 coding sequence is TGCGCCAGCAGCCAAACTAGGGAGAACTATGGCTACACCTTC. The encoded protein is CASSQTRENYGYTF.

This clone was seen more than once but under ten times. The chain has TRBV28 and TRBJ1-1; 8 bases are shared with TRBD1. The CDR3 extends over 17 amino acids. Germline lookup yields CDR1 MDHEN and CDR2 SYDVKM. The trim removed 5 bases at V and 4 bases at J, leaving 15 bases unmatched. As DNA, the CDR3 is TGTGCCAGCAGTCCCCAAATTGGTCAGGGGGCGCGCACTGAAGCTTTCTTT. It codes for CASSPQIGQGARTEAFF.

This clone was seen more than once but under ten times. The J gene is TRBJ1-4, the V gene TRBV28, with TRBD1 matching over 10 bases. The V segment lost 4 bases and the J segment 8 bases; nucleotides outside the gene matches: 4. This CDR3 is built from 14 residues. Germline V gene lookup returns CDR1 MDHEN and CDR2 SYDVKM. The CDR3 loop is CASSSPTGGEKLFF. The CDR3 coding sequence is TGTGCCAGCAGTTCCCCGACAGGGGGCGAAAAACTGTTTTTT.

The chain employs TRBV7-3 and TRBJ2-1; 8 positions match TRBD2. This CDR3 spans 15 amino acids. Germline CDR1 is SGHTA and CDR2 is FQGTGA. V was pared by 4 bases and J by 8 bases, with 10 bases of the junction left unmatched. The CDR3 DNA reads TGTGCCAGCAGCTCACGGACTAGCCCCGGCGATGAGCAGTTCTTC. This sequence encodes CASSSRTSPGDEQFF.

The chain couples TRBV6-5 to TRBJ2-1, with a weak D call TRBD1 (6 bases). Per germline, CDR1 MNHEY and CDR2 SVGAGI. Trimming stripped 7 bases from V and 9 bases from J, with 10 bases between. This CDR3 is built from 11 residues. The CDR3 loop is CASTQGGEQFF. For the CDR3, the DNA is TGTGCCAGCACCCAAGGGGGTGAGCAGTTCTTC.

The chain recombines TRBV5-1 with TRBJ2-5; 9 bases map to TRBD1. This CDR3 region has 16 residues. The trim removed 2 bases at V and 1 base at J, leaving 6 bases unmatched. The germline V gene has CDR1 SGHRS and CDR2 YFSETQ. CDR3 amino acids: CASSFLTGGPQETQYF. The CDR3 DNA is TGCGCCAGCAGCTTCCTGACAGGGGGGCCCCAAGAGACCCAGTACTTC.

V is TRBV18 and J is TRBJ2-3, with TRBD1 matching 7 bases. The CDR3 runs 18 residues. The junction had 14 bases not matched to a gene; V was cut back by 5 bases and J by 0 bases. Germline V lookup: CDR1 KGHSH, CDR2 LQKENI. The CDR3 sequence: CASSSANFNRGSTDTQYF. CDR3 in DNA: TGTGCCAGCTCATCCGCGAATTTTAACAGGGGAAGCACAGATACGCAGTATTTT.

This clone was counted only a few times. The CDR3 loop is CASSRTKPLPQETQYF. CDR3 coding DNA: TGCGCCAGCAGCCGAACTAAACCTCTCCCCCAAGAGACCCAGTACTTC. The chain links TRBV5-1 to TRBJ2-5; D not certain. CDR3 length: 16 residues. CDR1 and CDR2 from the germline V gene are SGHRS and YFSETQ. V was cut by 4 bases and J by 1 base, with 17 bases left in between. The full variable domain, in which reference TRBV5-1 and TRBJ2-5 provide the parts outside the CDR3, is KAGVTQTPRYLIKTRGQQVTLSCSPISGHRSVSWYQQTPGQGLQFLFEYFSETQRNKGNFPGRFSGRQFSNSRSEMNVSTLELGDSALYLCASSRTKPLPQETQYFGPGTRLLVL.

V gene TRBV2 combines with J gene TRBJ1-2, with D maybe TRBD1 (6 bases). The V gene's germline CDR1 is SNHLY and CDR2 FYNNEI. V lost 6 bases, J lost 2 bases, and 10 bases lay in between. The CDR3 has 13 residues. CDR3 nucleotide sequence: TGTGCCAGCAGCAAGGGGGGGAACTATGGCTACACCTTC. This sequence encodes CASSKGGNYGYTF.

This clone has just a few counts. The DNA for the CDR3 is TGCGCCAGCAGCCAAGATCTAACTGTAAATGAGCAGTTCTTC. This encodes CASSQDLTVNEQFF. This chain joins TRBV4-1 and TRBJ2-1, with no clear D. This CDR3 is built from 14 residues. In germline, CDR1 is MGHRA, CDR2 YSYEKL. V lost 0 bases and J lost 7, with 10 bases in between.

V gene TRBV28 combines with J gene TRBJ1-5; a possible D gene is TRBD1 (5 bases). The ends were cut back, 6 bases at V and 3 bases at J, with 18 bases in the middle. This CDR3 contains 16 residues. Germline V gene data show CDR1 as MDHEN and CDR2 as SYDVKM. For the CDR3, the DNA is TGTGCCAGCAGGCTGGCTTCGGGGGAGGACAATCAGCCCCAGCATTTT. It codes for CASRLASGEDNQPQHF.

This clone was seen only a few times. The rearrangement uses TRBV4-1 and TRBJ2-1, with 10 nucleotides matching TRBD1. CDR3 size: 20 residues. The trim removed 3 bases at V and 2 bases at J, leaving 16 bases unmatched. Germline V gene lookup returns CDR1 MGHRA and CDR2 YSYEKL. This CDR3 reads CASSHPRDRGRGEPYNEQFF. The CDR3 nucleotides are TGCGCCAGCAGCCACCCCCGGGACAGGGGCCGGGGGGAGCCCTACAATGAGCAGTTCTTC.